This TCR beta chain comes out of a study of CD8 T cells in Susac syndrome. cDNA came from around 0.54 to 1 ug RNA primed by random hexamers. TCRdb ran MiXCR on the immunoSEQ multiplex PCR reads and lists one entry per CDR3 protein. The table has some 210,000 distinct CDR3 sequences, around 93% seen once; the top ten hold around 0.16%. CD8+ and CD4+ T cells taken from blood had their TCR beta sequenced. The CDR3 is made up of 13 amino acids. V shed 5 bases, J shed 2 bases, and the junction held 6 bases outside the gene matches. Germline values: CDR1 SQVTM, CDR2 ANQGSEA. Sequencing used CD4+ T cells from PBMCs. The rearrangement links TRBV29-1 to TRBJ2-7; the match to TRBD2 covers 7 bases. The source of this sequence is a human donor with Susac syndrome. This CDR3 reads CSVIQAGTYEQYF. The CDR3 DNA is TGCAGCGTTATTCAAGCGGGAACCTACGAGCAGTACTTC.